This entry concerns a single T cell receptor beta chain. Its matching antigen is unknown. The assay was immunoSEQ multiplex PCR, and TCRdb's table has in-frame clones only and misses some. The sample includes around 77,000 clones, 80% of them seen just once. The CDR3 is made up of 16 amino acids. The germline gives CDR1 SNHLY, CDR2 FYNNEI. Trimming took 7 bases from V and 5 from J, leaving 23 bases between them. The sample originates from a study of T cell clones after liver transplantation. Turning to the study itself: Apart from three HCV-positive recipients, transplants were for non-autoimmune, non-viral reasons. Samples came pre-transplant, pre-randomization before withdrawal, and post-randomization after withdrawal ended.

Study-wide findings and caveats: Donor-reactive sequences fell more than third party-reactive ones, suggesting partial deletion. Post-transplant, graft-donor-reactive CD4 TCRbeta sequences in blood dropped significantly in 5 of 8 subjects.

The sample consisted of CD4+ T cells from blood, taken 12 months after liver transplant. The chain couples TRBV2 to TRBJ1-2; possibly TRBD1 for D (5 bases). This TCR came from a human patient who received a liver transplant. Some of the T cells may derive from the graft donor. This CDR3 is CASTSGGTAKGYGYTF. CDR3 DNA sequence: TGTGCCAGCACCTCGGGTGGGACGGCAAAGGGGTATGGCTACACCTTC.